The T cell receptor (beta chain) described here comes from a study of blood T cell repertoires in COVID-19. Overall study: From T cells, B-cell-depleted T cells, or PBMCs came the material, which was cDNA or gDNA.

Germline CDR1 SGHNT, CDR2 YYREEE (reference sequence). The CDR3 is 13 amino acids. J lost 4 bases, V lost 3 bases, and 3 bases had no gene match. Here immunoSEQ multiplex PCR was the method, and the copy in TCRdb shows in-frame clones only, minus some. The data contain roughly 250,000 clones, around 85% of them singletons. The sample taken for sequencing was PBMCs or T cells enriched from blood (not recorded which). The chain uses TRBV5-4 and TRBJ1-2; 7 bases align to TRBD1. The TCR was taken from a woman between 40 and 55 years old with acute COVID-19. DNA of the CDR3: TGTGCCAGCAGCTCCCGGGACAGCTATGGCTACACCTTC. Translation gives CASSSRDSYGYTF.